The 8 T cell receptor beta chains presented below share a single source sample, sequenced in a study of CD8+ T cells in alopecia areata. Sorting used CD4, CD8alpha, NKG2D, NKG2ACE and other markers on pooled cutaneous lymph node cells. It was cDNA, reverse transcribed from extracted RNA, that served as the sequencing template. Measured with immunoSEQ multiplex PCR; TCRdb has only the in-frame clones, and not every one. Altogether approximately 300,000 clones were found in the sample, and no singletons occur. The material sequenced was CD4+ T cells sorted from a lymph node. These receptor sequences come from a C3H/HeJ mouse with alopecia areata. The mice in this strain carry MHC haplotype H2-k.

The table lists this clone with many counts. The gene names given are mouse names. Read data end 4 residues before the CDR3 end; the end is taken from the germline J gene. This same CDR3 is encoded by further DNA sequences in the sample. The chain carries TRBV13-1 and TRBJ1-2, with TRBD1 identical over 9 bases. From germline, CDR1 is NSHNY and CDR2 SYGAGN. The junction had 6 bases not matched to a gene; V was cut back by 5 bases and J by 4 bases. The CDR3 extends over 14 amino acids. CDR3: CASRPGQGGSDYTF. The part of the CDR3 DNA that was read is TGTGCCAGCAGACCGGGACAGGGAGGCTCC.

This clone occurred many times. Mouse gene names and germline throughout. The read ends 3 residues early relative to the CDR3; the germline J gene fills the gap. The V gene is TRBV17, the J gene TRBJ1-6, with 7 bases fitting TRBD1. TRBJ1-6 is an ORF, and what it does is uncertain. The germline gives CDR1 MNHDT, CDR2 YYDKIL. This CDR3 spans 15 amino acids. With 2 bases clipped from V and 7 bases from J, the junction kept 5 bases outside the gene matches. The CDR3 DNA, read in part, is TGTGCTAGCAGTAGATCCAGGGGGGACAATTCGCCC. As protein: CASSRSRGDNSP. Given in full, the CDR3 is CASSRSRGDNSPLYF.

This clone came up a few times. These gene names are mouse names. The read gets to within 4 residues of the CDR3 end, and the germline J gene fills in the rest. The chain recombines TRBV19 with TRBJ2-3, with D possibly being TRBD1 (6 bases). V lost 2 bases and J 4 bases, leaving 11 bases between the germline ends. CDR3 length: 14 residues. Germline-derived CDR1 and CDR2 are FNHDT and SITEND (reference sequence). The DNA read from the CDR3 is TGTGCCAGCAGTATCAGGGGTCGCTCAGAA. Translating it yields CASSIRGRSE. The whole CDR3 protein reads CASSIRGRSETLYF.

This clone was counted a few times. Germline and genes here are mouse. The CDR3 end lies 4 residues beyond the end of the read and is filled in from the germline J gene. This chain links TRBV13-2 with TRBJ2-1, with D perhaps TRBD2 (6 bases). Trimming cost V 2 bases and J 1 base, with 10 bases left between them. The CDR3 consists of 15 residues. Looked up from germline, CDR1 is NNHNN and CDR2 is SYGAGS (reference sequence). The part of the CDR3 DNA that was read is TGTGCCAGCGGTGAAATGGGGGACAACTATGCT. Protein product: CASGEMGDNYA. The CDR3 reads in full as CASGEMGDNYAEQFF.

This clone was observed a few times. Gene and germline names: mouse. The read falls 4 residues short of the CDR3 end, and the missing part is taken from the germline J gene. This sequence joins TRBV5 and TRBJ1-1; D is perhaps TRBD1 (6 bases). The germline V and J ends were trimmed by 1 base and 4 bases, with 10 bases remaining between them. There are 14 residues in the CDR3. CDR1 is LGHNA and CDR2 is YNLKQL in the germline V gene (reference sequence). The covered CDR3 bases are TGTGCCAGCAGCCAAGCAACAGGGTTCACA. Translated, it gives CASSQATGFT. The whole CDR3 region reads CASSQATGFTEVFF.

Turning to this clone: Gene names are the mouse ones. The CDR3 end lies 4 residues beyond the end of the read and is filled in from the germline J gene. The sample holds other DNA sequences that translate to the same CDR3. This sequence joins TRBV12-1 and TRBJ2-2; TRBD1 might be the D (6 bases). CDR3 length: 14 residues. CDR1 and CDR2 from the germline V gene are SGHSN and HYEKVE. Deletions cut 0 bases from V and 2 bases from J, with 6 bases between. The sequenced part of the CDR3 DNA is TGTGCCAGCTCTCTCACAGGGAACACCGGG. Translated, it gives CASSLTGNTG. The entire CDR3 reads CASSLTGNTGQLYF.

This clone was observed a handful of times. Mouse gene names and germline throughout. CDR3 DNA, as far as it was read: TGTGCCAGCGAGCGGGACAGAAAAGAC. Its protein is CASERDRKD. In full, the CDR3 reads CASERDRKDTQYF. V gene TRBV13-2 combines with J gene TRBJ2-5, with 7 nucleotides matching TRBD1. Sequencing ends 4 residues short of the CDR3 end; the germline J gene provides the rest. Germline values: CDR1 NNHNN, CDR2 SYGAGS (reference sequence). The CDR3 extends over 13 amino acids.

Points on this clone: These gene names are mouse names. The read stops 4 residues short of the end of the CDR3; the missing end is completed from the germline J gene. V is TRBV1 and J is TRBJ1-2, with D possibly being TRBD1 (5 bases). CDR1 and CDR2 from the germline V gene are NSQYPW and LRSPGD (reference sequence). The CDR3 consists of 14 residues. The CDR3 DNA, read in part, is TGCACCTGCAGTGCAGACCAGGGAGGTGAC. As protein: CTCSADQGGD. The whole CDR3 reads CTCSADQGGDDYTF.